Described below is a single T cell receptor beta chain sequence and its context. The sample comes from a study of control samples from healthy donors and cancer patients. Sequencing used immunoSEQ multiplex PCR; TCRdb keeps in-frame clones, though not all of them. Of approximately 97,000 clones in the sample, around 92% were seen once. This CDR3 spans 13 amino acids. Germline loops: CDR1 SQVTM, CDR2 ANQGSEA. Trimming at V came to 8 bases and at J to 0 bases, leaving 7 bases not matched to a gene. The sample comprised blood. The clonotype comes from a young woman in good health. The J gene is TRBJ2-7, the V gene TRBV29-1; 7 bases match TRBD2. The CDR3 sequence: CSISSGYSYEQYF. CDR3 sequence (DNA): TGCAGCATAAGTAGCGGGTACTCCTACGAGCAGTACTTC.